These 8 T cell receptor beta chains were sequenced from one sample in a study of T-cell reconstitution after alpha-beta-depleted transplantation in children (dated by TCRdb to about 2016). Receptors were amplified or captured by PCR. These reads were obtained on an Illumina HiSeq 2500. Molecular barcoding was employed in the preparation of TCR libraries, with unique molecular identifiers being used to normalize TCRbeta repertoire quantification. TCRdb passed the public sequencing reads through fastp at Q25 and MiXCR, retaining productive beta sequences. Entries are consolidated by CDR3 protein sequence, retaining the most common genes and DNA. The sample table shows about 610,000 distinct CDR3 sequences, and over 9.5% are seen once. The biggest ten clones account for less than 5% of the sample. Sequenced here: PBMCs from the stem cell graft donor, sampled from the stem cell graft. All receptors derive from a human donor who donated a stem cell graft to a child with acute myeloid leukemia.

This clonotype was detected a few times. The V call is TRBV7-2, the J call TRBJ2-1; D is uncertain. V was pared by 2 bases and J by 0 bases, with 5 bases between. Germline V gives CDR1 SGHTA, CDR2 FQGNSA. The CDR3 consists of 14 residues. The DNA for the CDR3 is TGTGCCAGCAGCTTATCTAACTCCTACAATGAGCAGTTCTTC. Translated, it gives CASSLSNSYNEQFF.

V is TRBV4-3 and J is TRBJ2-1; TRBD2 agrees at 11 bases. Trimming at V came to 0 bases and at J to 5 bases, leaving 6 bases not matched to a gene. In germline, CDR1 is LGHNA, CDR2 YSLEER. The CDR3 spans 17 residues. The CDR3 nucleotides read TGCGCCAGCAGCCAAGAGTTAGCGGGAGGGCCCGACAATGAGCAGTTCTTC. Its translation is CASSQELAGGPDNEQFF.

DNA of the CDR3: TGTGCCAGCAGCCCAGGACTAGCGTCCTACAATGAGCAGTTCTTC. Translating it yields CASSPGLASYNEQFF. This sequence joins TRBV7-3 and TRBJ2-1, with 9 bases identical to TRBD2. V gave up 5 bases and J gave up 1 base; unmatched junction bases: 3. The CDR3 totals 15 residues. Germline loops: CDR1 SGHTA, CDR2 FQGTGA.

This chain uses TRBV29-1 with TRBJ2-1, with a tentative D call TRBD2 (5 bases). CDR1 is SQVTM, CDR2 ANQGSEA, per germline. The CDR3 is made up of 12 amino acids. Trimming stripped 2 bases from V and 11 bases from J, with 13 bases between. CDR3 amino acids: CSVESASYQQFF. CDR3 DNA: TGCAGCGTTGAATCGGCTAGCTATCAGCAGTTCTTC.

V is TRBV18 and J is TRBJ1-1; D remains ambiguous. CDR1 and CDR2 (germline): KGHSH, LQKENI. Trimming left V 2 bases short and J 8 bases short, with 9 bases between. The CDR3 has 12 residues. Written as DNA, the CDR3 is TGTGCCAGCTCACCAGGTCAAAGGGAAGCTTTCTTT. This codes for CASSPGQREAFF.

This clonotype was detected many times. V and J are TRBV6-5 and TRBJ1-5; 9 positions agree with TRBD1. In germline, CDR1 is MNHEY, CDR2 SVGAGI. V shed 10 bases and J 4 bases; nucleotides not matched to a gene: 8. The CDR3 totals 14 residues. The CDR3: CATAGTGPNQPQHF. The CDR3 nucleotides are TGTGCCACCGCCGGGACAGGGCCTAATCAGCCCCAGCATTTT.

The V call is TRBV27, the J call TRBJ1-1; 10 bases map to TRBD1. V lost 4 bases and J lost 2; bases outside the gene matches: 4. Germline CDR1 and CDR2: MNHEY and SMNVEV (reference sequence). This CDR3 is built from 15 residues. The CDR3 bases are TGTGCCAGCAGTTCGGGACAGGGGACCAACACTGAAGCTTTCTTT. Its protein is CASSSGQGTNTEAFF.

This clonotype occurred a few times. The V gene is TRBV7-3, the J gene TRBJ2-3, with 9 nucleotides matching TRBD2. CDR1 is SGHTA and CDR2 is FQGTGA in the germline V gene. V lost 1 base and J lost 4; bases outside the gene matches: 6. The CDR3 is 16 amino acids. The CDR3 region is CASSLIRLAGSDTQYF. In DNA, the CDR3 is TGTGCCAGCAGCTTAATAAGGCTAGCGGGATCAGATACGCAGTATTTT. The complete variable domain, with remaining parts taken from reference TRBV7-3 and TRBJ2-3, reads GAGVSQTPSNKVTEKGKYVELRCDPISGHTALYWYRQSLGQGPEFLIYFQGTGAADDSGLPNDRFFAVRPEGSVSTLKIQRTERGDSAVYLCASSLIRLAGSDTQYFGPGTRLTVL.